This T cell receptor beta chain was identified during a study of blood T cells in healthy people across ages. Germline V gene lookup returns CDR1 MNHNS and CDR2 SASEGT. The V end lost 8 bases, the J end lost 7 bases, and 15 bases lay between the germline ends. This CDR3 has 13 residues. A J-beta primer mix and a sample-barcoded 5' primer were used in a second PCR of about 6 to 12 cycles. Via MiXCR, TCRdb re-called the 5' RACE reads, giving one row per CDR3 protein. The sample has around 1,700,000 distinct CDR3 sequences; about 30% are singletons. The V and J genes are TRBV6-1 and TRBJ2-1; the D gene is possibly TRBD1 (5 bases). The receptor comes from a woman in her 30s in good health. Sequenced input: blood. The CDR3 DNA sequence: TGTGCCAGCCACGGCCCCCAGGGTAATGAGCAGTTCTTC. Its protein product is CASHGPQGNEQFF.